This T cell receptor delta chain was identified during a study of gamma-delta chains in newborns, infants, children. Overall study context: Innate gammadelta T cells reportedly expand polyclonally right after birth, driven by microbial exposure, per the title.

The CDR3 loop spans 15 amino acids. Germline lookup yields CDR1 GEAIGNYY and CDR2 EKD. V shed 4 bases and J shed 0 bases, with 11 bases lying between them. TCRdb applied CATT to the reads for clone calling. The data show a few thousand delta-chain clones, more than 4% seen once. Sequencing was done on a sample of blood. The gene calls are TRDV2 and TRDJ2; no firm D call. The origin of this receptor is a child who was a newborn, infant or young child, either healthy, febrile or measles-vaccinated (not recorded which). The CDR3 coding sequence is TGTGCCTGTGATCTGAGGGCCCCTTTGACAGCACAACTCTTCTTT. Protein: CACDLRAPLTAQLFF.